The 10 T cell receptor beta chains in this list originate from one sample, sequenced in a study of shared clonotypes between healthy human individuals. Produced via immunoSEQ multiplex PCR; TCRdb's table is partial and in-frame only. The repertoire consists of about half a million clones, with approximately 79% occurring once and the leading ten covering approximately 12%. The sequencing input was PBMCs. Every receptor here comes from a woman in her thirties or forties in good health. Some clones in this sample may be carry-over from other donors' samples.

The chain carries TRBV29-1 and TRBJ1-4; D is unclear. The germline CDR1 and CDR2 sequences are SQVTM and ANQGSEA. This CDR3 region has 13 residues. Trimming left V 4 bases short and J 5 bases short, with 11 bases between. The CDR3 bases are TGCAGCGTTGGTAAGGCCACCAATGAAAAACTGTTTTTT. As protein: CSVGKATNEKLFF.

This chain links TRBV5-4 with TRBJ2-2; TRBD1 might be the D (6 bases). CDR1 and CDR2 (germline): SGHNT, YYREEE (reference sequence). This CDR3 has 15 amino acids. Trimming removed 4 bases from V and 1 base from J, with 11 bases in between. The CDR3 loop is CASSPRTVNTGELFF. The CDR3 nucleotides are TGTGCCAGCAGCCCACGGACAGTGAACACCGGGGAGCTGTTTTTT.

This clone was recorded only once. The CDR3 sequence: CASSQDRDRSYGYTF. In DNA, the CDR3 is TGCGCCAGCAGCCAAGATAGGGACAGGTCCTATGGCTACACCTTC. The chain has TRBV4-1 and TRBJ1-2; 8 positions match TRBD1. Germline V gene lookup returns CDR1 MGHRA and CDR2 YSYEKL. V trimming: 0 bases; J trimming: 4 bases; junction bases outside the gene matches: 4. The length of the CDR3 is 15 residues.

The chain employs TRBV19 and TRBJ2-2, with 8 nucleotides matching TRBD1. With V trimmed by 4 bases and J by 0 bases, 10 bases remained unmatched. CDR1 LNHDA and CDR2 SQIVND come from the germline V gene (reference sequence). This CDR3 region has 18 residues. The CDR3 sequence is CASSTHNTGQANTGELFF. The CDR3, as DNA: TGTGCCAGTAGTACCCACAACACGGGACAGGCGAACACCGGGGAGCTGTTTTTT.

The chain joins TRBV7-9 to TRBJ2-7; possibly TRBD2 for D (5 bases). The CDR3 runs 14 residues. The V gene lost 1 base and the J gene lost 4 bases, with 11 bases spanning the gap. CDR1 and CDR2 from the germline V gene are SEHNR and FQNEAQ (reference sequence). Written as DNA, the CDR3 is TGTGCCAGCAGCTTAGGAGGGAGCAGGTACGAGCAGTACTTC. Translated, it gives CASSLGGSRYEQYF.

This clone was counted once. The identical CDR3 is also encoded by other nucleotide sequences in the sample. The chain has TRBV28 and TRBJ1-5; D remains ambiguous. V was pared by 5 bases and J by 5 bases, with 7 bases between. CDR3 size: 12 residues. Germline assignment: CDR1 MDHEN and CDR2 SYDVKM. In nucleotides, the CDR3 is TGTGCCAGCAGTCCTCTAGATCAGCCCCAGCATTTT. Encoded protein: CASSPLDQPQHF.

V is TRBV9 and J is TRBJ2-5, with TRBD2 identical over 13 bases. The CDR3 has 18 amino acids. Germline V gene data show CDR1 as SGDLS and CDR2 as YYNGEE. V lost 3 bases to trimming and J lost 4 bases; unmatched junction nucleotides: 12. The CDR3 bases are TGTGCCAGCAGCGCCCGACTAGCGGGAGGTTCGGAGGTAGAGACCCAGTACTTC. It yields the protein CASSARLAGGSEVETQYF.

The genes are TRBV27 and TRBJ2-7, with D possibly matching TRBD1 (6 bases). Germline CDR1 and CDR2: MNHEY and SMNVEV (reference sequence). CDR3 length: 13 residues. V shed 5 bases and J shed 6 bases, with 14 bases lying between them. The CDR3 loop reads CASSTLQGSEQYF. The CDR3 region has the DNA TGTGCCAGCAGTACTCTACAGGGAAGCGAGCAGTACTTC.

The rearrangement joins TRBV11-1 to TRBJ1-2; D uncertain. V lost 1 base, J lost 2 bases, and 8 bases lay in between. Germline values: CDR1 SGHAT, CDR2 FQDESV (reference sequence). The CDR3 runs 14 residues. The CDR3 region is CASSLDRRNYGYTF. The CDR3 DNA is TGTGCCAGCAGCTTAGATCGCAGAAACTATGGCTACACCTTC.

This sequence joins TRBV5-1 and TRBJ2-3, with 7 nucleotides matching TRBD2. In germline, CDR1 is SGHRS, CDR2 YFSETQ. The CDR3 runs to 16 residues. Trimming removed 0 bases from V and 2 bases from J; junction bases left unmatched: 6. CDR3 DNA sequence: TGCGCCAGCAGCTTGGATGGGGCGGGAGTCACAGATACGCAGTATTTT. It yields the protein CASSLDGAGVTDTQYF.